This TCR beta chain was sequenced during a study of vaccination effects on CD4 cells after COVID-19 (dated by TCRdb to the early 2020s). Regarding the study in general: Each participant received two doses of an mRNA SARS-CoV-2 vaccine, either BNT162b2 or mRNA-1273. Cultures from other donors in the study were sequenced using the Oncomine TCR Beta short-read assay on an Illumina iSeq 100. SARS-CoV-2 spike-specific CD4+ TCR repertoires were compared before and after mRNA vaccination in COVID-19 convalescent patients and in infection-naive vaccine recipients. Pre-vaccine samples were collected from two convalescent patients 16 days and one week before the first dose, corresponding to 142 and 148 days after COVID-19 diagnosis. A total of over nine COVID-19 convalescent patients and a handful of SARS-CoV-2-naive healthy vaccine recipients were included in the full study. Beyond this particular receptor, the publication reports: Limitations of the study were the small number of convalescent patients and the absence of early post-infection timepoints. Both infection-induced and vaccine-induced clones contracted markedly at late post-vaccination timepoints, which is consistent with waning T cell responses. Among convalescent patients, the spike-reactive repertoire after vaccination was made up mainly of new vaccine-induced clones that were largely distinct from the clones induced by infection.

The library was generated by the immunoSEQ multiplex PCR assay. TCR beta CDR3 sequencing was performed on DNA from the cultured, isolated CD4+ T cells. Regarding the original processing steps: Non-productive TCR sequences were discarded, and reads were trimmed to the CDR3 region, with only CDR3s of 7 or more amino acids retained. Antigen-specific clonotypes were identified using the MANAFEST web app by comparison of expansion in peptide wells against reference cultures. Positive clones required FDR<0.05 expansion versus reference and all other wells, odds ratio above 5, and frequency above 0.1% in two replicate wells. A clonotype was defined as cross-reactive if the clonotype was significantly expanded both in SARS-CoV-2 spike wells and in at least one common cold coronavirus spike condition. CDR3 similarity was assessed by Levenshtein distance using the stringdist R package, and unrooted trees were constructed with ape in R 3.6.1. The source is immuneACCESS, and TCRdb retained only in-frame sequences with V and J called. Part of the clones is not carried over; for the studies checked, unresolved V genes explain less than half of this, and the remainder is unexplained. V, J and clone size are those of that table, while D and trimming were read from the DNA. This sample comprises tens of thousands of clones, around 67% of them detected only once. The top ten hold 33% of the sample.

This clone appeared a single time. Its binding antigen is unknown. No much larger clonotype is one base removed from it; base qualities were not supplied. In the ViraFEST assay, PBMC were stimulated with viral peptide pools, and antigen-specific CD4+ T cell clonotypes were then identified by expansion using TCR sequencing. After 10 to 11 days of culture, CD4+ T cells were isolated with the EasySep CD4+ T cell isolation kit. Convalescent patients had PCR-confirmed SARS-CoV-2 infection between March and December 2020, before Alpha, Beta and Delta variants emerged in the United States. Each well held 1.5 million to 2.5 million PBMC cultured in IMDM containing roughly 5% human AB serum, approximately 10 IU/ml IL-2 and gentamicin, along with around 9.1 ug/ml peptides. Half of the culture medium was replaced with fresh IL-2-containing medium on days 3 and 7. Each peptide stimulation condition was cultured in triplicate wells unless otherwise noted. Using Ficoll-Paque Plus gradient centrifugation, PBMC were separated from whole blood and then either used fresh or cryopreserved at -140C. Genomic DNA was extracted from cultured CD4+ T cells with the QIAamp micro DNA kit.

The CDR3 covers 14 residues, taking in both the cysteine and the phenylalanine. The sequence is cut down to CDR3 DNA, 42 bases in frame from base 1. Here V drops 7 bases and J drops 3 bases, and the junction holds 6 bases not matched to any gene. The germline V gene gives CDR1 as MNHEY and CDR2 as SVGAGI. Sequenced here: CD4+ T cells from PBMCs cultured with a peptide pool, sampled before COVID-19 vaccination. The sequence is built from TRBV6-5 and TRBJ1-2; a stretch of 9 junction bases matches TRBD1. The TCR sequence derives from a human donor who had a prior SARS-CoV-2 infection. The CDR3 amino acid sequence is: CASTRTGDDYGYTF. The DNA sequence follows: TGTGCCAGCACTAGGACAGGGGATGACTATGGCTACACCTTC.